One and the same sample provided the 14 T cell receptor beta chains below, sequenced in a study of cytomegalovirus exposure and HLA in healthy donors. The method was immunoSEQ multiplex PCR; TCRdb's version includes in-frame clones alone and lacks a portion of them. This table has around 170,000 clones, around 90% appearing once. What was sequenced was PBMCs. The receptors originated from a man younger than 35 in good health and CMV-seronegative.

This rearrangement joins TRBV6-1 to TRBJ1-2, with D hard to call. Trimming shortened V by 2 bases and J by 3 bases, and 13 bases separated the two germline ends. The CDR3 sequence is 15 residues long. The germline V gene encodes CDR1 MNHNS and CDR2 SASEGT. Here the CDR3 reads CASSETGLIHYGYTF. The CDR3 nucleotides read TGTGCCAGCAGTGAAACGGGTTTAATCCACTATGGCTACACCTTC.

The chain couples TRBV5-1 to TRBJ2-5; 8 bases line up with TRBD1. The CDR3 has 14 amino acids. After removal of 7 bases from V and 2 bases from J, the junction contained 7 bases not matched to a gene. Germline V gene data show CDR1 as SGHRS and CDR2 as YFSETQ. The CDR3 region has the DNA TGCGCCAGCGCATCGCGGACAGGGCAAGAGACCCAGTACTTC. As protein: CASASRTGQETQYF.

V usage is TRBV10-3 and J usage is TRBJ2-5; 12 bases are a match to TRBD2. J lost 2 bases, V lost 5 bases, and 3 bases had no gene match. This CDR3 has 15 amino acids. CDR1 ENHRY and CDR2 SYGVKD come from the germline V gene. The CDR3 nucleotides are TGTGCCATCAGTACTAGCGGGGGGCTACAAGAGACCCAGTACTTC. Its translation: CAISTSGGLQETQYF.

The V call is TRBV6-1, the J call TRBJ1-2; D is unresolved. The ends were cut back, 6 bases at V and 6 bases at J, with 14 bases in the middle. Germline V gene lookup returns CDR1 MNHNS and CDR2 SASEGT. The CDR3 totals 13 residues. The CDR3 sequence: CASRVLQKDGYTF. DNA for the CDR3: TGTGCCAGCAGGGTTCTACAGAAGGATGGCTACACCTTC.

This chain connects TRBV5-4 to TRBJ1-2, with TRBD1 matching 7 bases. The germline V gene has CDR1 SGHNT and CDR2 YYREEE (reference sequence). The V and J ends lost 4 bases and 6 bases, in that order; junction bases with no gene match: 6. The CDR3 covers 13 residues. The CDR3, as DNA: TGTGCCAGCAGCAGGGGACAGATGAATGGCTACACCTTC. Encoded protein: CASSRGQMNGYTF.

This rearrangement joins TRBV5-1 to TRBJ1-2; the match to TRBD1 covers 7 bases. The CDR3 covers 14 residues. J gave up 4 bases and V 3 bases, and 6 bases lay outside the gene matches. Germline CDR1 is SGHRS and CDR2 is YFSETQ. For the CDR3, the DNA is TGCGCCAGCAGCTCGACAGGGTCCTTCTATGGCTACACCTTC. Translating it yields CASSSTGSFYGYTF. Together with reference TRBV5-1 and TRBJ1-2, the CDR3 gives the full variable domain: KAGVTQTPRYLIKTRGQQVTLSCSPISGHRSVSWYQQTPGQGLQFLFEYFSETQRNKGNFPGRFSGRQFSNSRSEMNVSTLELGDSALYLCASSSTGSFYGYTFGSGTRLTVV.

This clone was observed a single time. The rearrangement uses TRBV4-3 and TRBJ2-2, with 7 bases fitting TRBD1. Trimming removed 5 bases from V and 3 bases from J; junction bases left unmatched: 9. The germline V gene has CDR1 LGHNA and CDR2 YSLEER. CDR3 length equals 16 residues. The CDR3 spells CASSTPGQRDTGELFF. The CDR3, as DNA: TGCGCCAGCAGCACACCGGGACAGAGGGACACCGGGGAGCTGTTTTTT.

The chain carries TRBV12-5 and TRBJ1-2; maybe TRBD1 (6 bases). Trimming took off 1 base at V and 7 bases at J, with 10 bases between the two ends. Germline loops: CDR1 LGHNT, CDR2 FRNRAP. This CDR3 is built from 13 residues. In nucleotides, the CDR3 is TGTGCTAGTGGTTTGGAGACAGGCAGTGGCTACACCTTC. Its protein product is CASGLETGSGYTF.

This chain uses TRBV5-5 with TRBJ2-2; 7 bases align to TRBD1. V shed 2 bases, J shed 5 bases, and the junction held 12 bases outside the gene matches. This CDR3 has 17 amino acids. CDR1 and CDR2 from the germline V gene are SGHKS and YYEKEE (reference sequence). CDR3 coding DNA: TGTGCCAGCAGCTTCCCTTTGACAGGGAAAGGGACCGGGGAGCTGTTTTTT. This encodes CASSFPLTGKGTGELFF.

The rearrangement joins TRBV4-1 to TRBJ1-4, with D possibly TRBD1 on 5 matching bases. Trimming left V 3 bases short and J 8 bases short, with 10 bases between. The CDR3 is 13 residues long. Germline-derived CDR1 and CDR2 are MGHRA and YSYEKL. CDR3 protein: CASSQGLLEKLFF. CDR3 DNA sequence: TGCGCCAGCAGCCAGGGACTGCTAGAAAAACTGTTTTTT.

Comment on this clone: Other DNA sequences in this sample translate to the same CDR3. CDR3 protein: CASSYPGQPQHF. CDR3 nucleotides: TGTGCCAGCAGTTACCCGGGTCAGCCCCAGCATTTT. This chain links TRBV6-5 with TRBJ1-5; D gene unclear. This CDR3 comprises 12 residues. Trimming stripped 2 bases from V and 6 bases from J, with 5 bases between. CDR1 and CDR2 from the germline V gene are MNHEY and SVGAGI.

The J gene is TRBJ2-7, the V gene TRBV28, with 7 bases aligning to TRBD1. Germline V gives CDR1 MDHEN, CDR2 SYDVKM. V trimming: 7 bases; J trimming: 0 bases; junction bases outside the gene matches: 9. This CDR3 region has 15 residues. The CDR3 is CASTQTGAVSYEQYF. CDR3 nucleotide sequence: TGTGCCAGCACCCAAACAGGGGCCGTCTCCTACGAGCAGTACTTC.

This CDR3 is CASSQTGTGGAGIREKLFF. CDR3 coding DNA: TGTGCCAGCAGCCAAACCGGGACAGGGGGCGCGGGGATCAGGGAAAAACTGTTTTTT. The chain links TRBV5-6 to TRBJ1-4; 12 bases align to TRBD1. Per the germline V gene, CDR1 is SGHDT and CDR2 is YYEEEE. With V trimmed by 4 bases and J by 8 bases, 18 bases remained unmatched. The CDR3 has 19 residues.

The chain uses TRBV27 and TRBJ2-4; 11 bases are shared with TRBD2. The V segment lost 5 bases and the J segment 0 bases; nucleotides outside the gene matches: 3. Looked up from germline, CDR1 is MNHEY and CDR2 is SMNVEV (reference sequence). This CDR3 has 16 amino acids. The CDR3 reads CASSPSGGLAKNIQYF. The DNA for the CDR3 is TGTGCCAGCAGTCCTAGCGGGGGGCTAGCCAAAAACATTCAGTACTTC.